This T cell receptor beta chain appears in the sequencing data of a study of CD8 T cells in ankylosing spondylitis. TCRdb processed the 5' RACE reads anew with MiXCR; each CDR3 protein has one entry. Of a few hundred thousand distinct CDR3 sequences in the sample, roughly a tenth are singletons; the top ten hold 21%. This clonotype was counted many times. Trimming removed 5 bases at V and 2 bases at J, with 10 bases between. From germline, CDR1 is SEHNR and CDR2 FQNEAQ (reference sequence). The CDR3 has 13 amino acids. The clonotype comes from a male donor with ankylosing spondylitis or in good health (not recorded which). Material for sequencing was blood, either unsorted or a sorted T cell fraction (not recorded which). V is TRBV7-9 and J is TRBJ2-7; maybe TRBD1 (6 bases). CDR3 protein: CASSPGQPYEQYF. The CDR3 DNA reads as TGTGCCAGCAGCCCCGGACAGCCCTACGAGCAGTACTTC.